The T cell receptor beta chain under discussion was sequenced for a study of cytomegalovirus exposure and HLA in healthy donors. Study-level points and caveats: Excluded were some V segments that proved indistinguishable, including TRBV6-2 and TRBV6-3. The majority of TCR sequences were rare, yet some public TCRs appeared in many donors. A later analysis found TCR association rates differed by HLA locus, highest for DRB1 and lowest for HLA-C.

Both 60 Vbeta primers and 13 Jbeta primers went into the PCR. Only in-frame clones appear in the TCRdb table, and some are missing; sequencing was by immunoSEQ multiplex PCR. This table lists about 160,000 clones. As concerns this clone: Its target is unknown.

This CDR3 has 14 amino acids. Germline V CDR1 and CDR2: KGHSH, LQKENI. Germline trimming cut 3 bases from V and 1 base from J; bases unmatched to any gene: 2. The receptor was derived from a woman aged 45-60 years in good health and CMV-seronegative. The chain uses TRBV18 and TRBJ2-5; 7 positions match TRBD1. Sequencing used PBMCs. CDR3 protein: CASSPGTAQETQYF. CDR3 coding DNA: TGTGCCAGCTCACCTGGGACAGCCCAAGAGACCCAGTACTTC.